This TCR beta chain was identified during a study of T-cell reconstitution after alpha-beta-depleted transplantation in children. This sample's TCRbeta library carried unique molecular identifier barcodes. From the PCR reads, TCRdb called clonotypes with MiXCR, one entry per CDR3 protein. The profile shows some 640,000 distinct CDR3 sequences, roughly 17% of them singletons. This clonotype was seen many times. This CDR3 comprises 15 residues. CDR1 DFQATT and CDR2 SNEGSKA come from the germline V gene (reference sequence). V lost 1 base and J lost 5, with 14 bases in between. The receptor comes from a human donor who donated a stem cell graft to a child with acute myeloid leukemia. Specimen: PBMCs from the stem cell graft donor, collected from the stem cell graft. The chain employs TRBV20-1 and TRBJ2-2; D might be TRBD1 (6 bases). The CDR3 region is CSARATGPWTGELFF. CDR3 nucleotide sequence: TGCAGTGCTAGAGCGACAGGACCTTGGACCGGGGAGCTGTTTTTT.